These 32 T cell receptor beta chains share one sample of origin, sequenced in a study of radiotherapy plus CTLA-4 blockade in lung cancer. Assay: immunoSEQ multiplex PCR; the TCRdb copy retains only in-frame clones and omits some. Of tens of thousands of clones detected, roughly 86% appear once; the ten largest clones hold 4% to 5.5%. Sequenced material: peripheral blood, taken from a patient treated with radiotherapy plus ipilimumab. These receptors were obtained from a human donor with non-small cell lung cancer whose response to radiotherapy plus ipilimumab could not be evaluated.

CDR3 nucleotides: TGCGCCAGCAGCCCGGTCTTGGCGGCCACGGGGGGCTACACCTTC. Its translation is CASSPVLAATGGYTF. This chain uses TRBV5-1 with TRBJ1-2; D remains unclear. CDR1 and CDR2 (germline): SGHRS, YFSETQ. V was pared by 4 bases and J by 8 bases, with 21 bases between. CDR3 length equals 15 residues.

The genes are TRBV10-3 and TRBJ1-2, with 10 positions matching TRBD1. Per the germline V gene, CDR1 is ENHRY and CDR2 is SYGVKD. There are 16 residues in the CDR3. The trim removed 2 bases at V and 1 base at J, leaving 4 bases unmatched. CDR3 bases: TGTGCCATCAGTGAGCGGGGGACAGGGGTTAACTATGGCTACACCTTC. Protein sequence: CAISERGTGVNYGYTF.

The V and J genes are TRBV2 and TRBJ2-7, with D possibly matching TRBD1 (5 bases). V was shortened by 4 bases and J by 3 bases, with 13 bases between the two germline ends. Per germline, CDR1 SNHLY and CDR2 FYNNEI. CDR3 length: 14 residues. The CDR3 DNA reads TGTGCCAGCAGTGTAGTCCCAGGGTACTACGAGCAGTACTTC. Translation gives CASSVVPGYYEQYF.

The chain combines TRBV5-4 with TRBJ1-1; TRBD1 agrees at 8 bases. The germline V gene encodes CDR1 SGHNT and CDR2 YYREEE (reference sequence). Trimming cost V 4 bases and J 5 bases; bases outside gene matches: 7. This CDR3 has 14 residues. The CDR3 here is CASSTQGARTEAFF. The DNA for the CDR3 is TGTGCCAGCAGCACCCAGGGGGCTCGGACTGAAGCTTTCTTT.

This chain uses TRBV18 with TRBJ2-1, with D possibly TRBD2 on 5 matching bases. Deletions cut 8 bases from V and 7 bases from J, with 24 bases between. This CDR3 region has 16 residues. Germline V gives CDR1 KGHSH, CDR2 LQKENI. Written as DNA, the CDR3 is TGTGCCAGCAATCAACGGGGAACCCAACTTGGGAATGAGCAGTTCTTC. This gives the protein CASNQRGTQLGNEQFF.

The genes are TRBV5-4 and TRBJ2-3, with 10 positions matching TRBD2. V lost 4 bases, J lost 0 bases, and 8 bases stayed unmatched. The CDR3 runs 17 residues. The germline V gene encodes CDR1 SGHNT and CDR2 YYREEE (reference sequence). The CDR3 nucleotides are TGTGCCAGCAGCAAGACTAGCGGGCCTACTAGCACAGATACGCAGTATTTT. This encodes CASSKTSGPTSTDTQYF.

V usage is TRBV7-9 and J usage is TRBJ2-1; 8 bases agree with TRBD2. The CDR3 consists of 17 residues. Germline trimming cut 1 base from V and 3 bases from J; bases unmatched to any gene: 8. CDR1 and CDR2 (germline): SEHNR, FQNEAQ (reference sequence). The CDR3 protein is CASSLGISGSDYNEQFF. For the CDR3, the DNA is TGTGCCAGCAGCTTAGGGATAAGCGGGAGTGACTACAATGAGCAGTTCTTC.

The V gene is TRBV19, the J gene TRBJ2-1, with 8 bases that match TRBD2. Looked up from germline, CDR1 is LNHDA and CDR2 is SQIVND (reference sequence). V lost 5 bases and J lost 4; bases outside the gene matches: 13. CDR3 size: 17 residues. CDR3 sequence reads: CASSRSMAGGIYNEQFF. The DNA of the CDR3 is TGTGCCAGTAGTCGTTCTATGGCGGGAGGAATTTACAATGAGCAGTTCTTC.

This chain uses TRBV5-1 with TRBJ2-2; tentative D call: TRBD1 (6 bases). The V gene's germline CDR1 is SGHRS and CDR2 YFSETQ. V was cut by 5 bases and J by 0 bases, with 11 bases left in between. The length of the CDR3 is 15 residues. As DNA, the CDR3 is TGCGCCAGCAGGGCCGGGACAACGAACACCGGGGAGCTGTTTTTT. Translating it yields CASRAGTTNTGELFF. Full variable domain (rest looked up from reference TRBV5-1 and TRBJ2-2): KAGVTQTPRYLIKTRGQQVTLSCSPISGHRSVSWYQQTPGQGLQFLFEYFSETQRNKGNFPGRFSGRQFSNSRSEMNVSTLELGDSALYLCASRAGTTNTGELFFGEGSRLTVL.

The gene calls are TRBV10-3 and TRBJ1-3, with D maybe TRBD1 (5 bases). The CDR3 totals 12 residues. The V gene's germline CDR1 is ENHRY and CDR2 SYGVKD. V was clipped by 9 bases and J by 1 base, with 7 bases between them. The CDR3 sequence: CAMQGSGNTIYF. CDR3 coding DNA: TGTGCCATGCAGGGTTCTGGAAACACCATATATTTT.

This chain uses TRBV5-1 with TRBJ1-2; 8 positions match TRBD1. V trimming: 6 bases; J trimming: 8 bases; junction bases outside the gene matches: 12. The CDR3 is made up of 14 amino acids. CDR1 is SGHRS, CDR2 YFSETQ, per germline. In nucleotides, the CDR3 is TGCGCCAGCACAATTCAGGGGGCCCCGGGAGGCTACACCTTC. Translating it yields CASTIQGAPGGYTF.

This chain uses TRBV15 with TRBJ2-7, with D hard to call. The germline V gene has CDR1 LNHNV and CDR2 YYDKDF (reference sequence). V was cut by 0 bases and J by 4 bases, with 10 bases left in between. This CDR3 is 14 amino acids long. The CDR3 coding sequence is TGTGCCACCAGCAGAGAGGGTAGCCAGTACGAGCAGTACTTC. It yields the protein CATSREGSQYEQYF.

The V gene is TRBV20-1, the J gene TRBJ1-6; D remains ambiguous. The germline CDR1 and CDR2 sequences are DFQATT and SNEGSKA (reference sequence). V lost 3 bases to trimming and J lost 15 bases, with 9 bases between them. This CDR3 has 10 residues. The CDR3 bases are TGCAGTGCTAGGGCCCAGTACCTCCACTTT. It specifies CSARAQYLHF.

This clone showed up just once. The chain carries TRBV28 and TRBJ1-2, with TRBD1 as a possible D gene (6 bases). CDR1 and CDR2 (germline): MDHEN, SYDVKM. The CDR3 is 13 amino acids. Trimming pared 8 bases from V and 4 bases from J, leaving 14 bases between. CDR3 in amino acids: CASGQSKGYGYTF. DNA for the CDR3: TGTGCCAGCGGACAGAGTAAGGGCTATGGCTACACCTTC.

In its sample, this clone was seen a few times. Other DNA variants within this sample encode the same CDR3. DNA for the CDR3: TGTGCCAGTAGGGACAGGGGAGGTGAAAAACTGTTTTTT. Protein product: CASRDRGGEKLFF. The chain joins TRBV19 to TRBJ1-4, with 9 bases that match TRBD1. V lost 6 bases to trimming and J lost 7 bases; unmatched junction nucleotides: 3. The CDR3 sequence is 13 residues long. Germline V gene sequence: CDR1 LNHDA, CDR2 SQIVND (reference sequence).

The CDR3 spells CASSPANKRDRGGTEAFF. In nucleotides, the CDR3 is TGTGCCAGCAGTCCCGCAAATAAACGGGACAGGGGGGGCACTGAAGCTTTCTTT. The chain combines TRBV28 with TRBJ1-1, with 11 bases matching TRBD1. V shed 5 bases and J 4 bases; nucleotides not matched to a gene: 15. Germline CDR1 is MDHEN and CDR2 is SYDVKM. The CDR3 extends over 18 amino acids.

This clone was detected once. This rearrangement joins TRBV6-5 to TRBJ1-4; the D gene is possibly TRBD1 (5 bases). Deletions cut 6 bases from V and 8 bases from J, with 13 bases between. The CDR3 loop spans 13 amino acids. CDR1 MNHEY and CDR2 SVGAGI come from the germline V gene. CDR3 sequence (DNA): TGTGCCAGCAGCCGGGACTTAAAGGAAAAACTGTTTTTT. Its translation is CASSRDLKEKLFF.

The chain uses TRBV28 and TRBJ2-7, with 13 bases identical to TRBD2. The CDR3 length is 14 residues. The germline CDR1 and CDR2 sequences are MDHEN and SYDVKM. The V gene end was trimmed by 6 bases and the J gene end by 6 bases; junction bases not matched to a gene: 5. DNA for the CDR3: TGTGCCAGCAGCTGGACTAGCGGGAGCGCCGAGCAGTACTTC. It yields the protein CASSWTSGSAEQYF.

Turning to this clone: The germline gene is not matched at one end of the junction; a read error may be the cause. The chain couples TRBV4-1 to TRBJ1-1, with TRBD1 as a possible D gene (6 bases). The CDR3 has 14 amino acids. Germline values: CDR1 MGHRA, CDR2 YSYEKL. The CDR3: CASSQVAAPEGGAF. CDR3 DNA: TGCGCCAGCAGCCAAGTCGCGGCGCCCGAGGGGGGGGCTTTT.

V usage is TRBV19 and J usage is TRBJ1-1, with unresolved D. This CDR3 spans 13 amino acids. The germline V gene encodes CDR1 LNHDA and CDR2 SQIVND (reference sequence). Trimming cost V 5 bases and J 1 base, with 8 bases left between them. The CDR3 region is CASSDTANTEAFF. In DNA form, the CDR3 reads TGTGCCAGTAGTGATACAGCGAACACTGAAGCTTTCTTT.

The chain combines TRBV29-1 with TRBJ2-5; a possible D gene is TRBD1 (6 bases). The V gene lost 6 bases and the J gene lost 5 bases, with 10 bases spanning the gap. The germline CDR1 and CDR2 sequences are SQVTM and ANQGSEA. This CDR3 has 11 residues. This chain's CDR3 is CSVAQGETQYF. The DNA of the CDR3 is TGCAGCGTGGCCCAGGGGGAGACCCAGTACTTC.

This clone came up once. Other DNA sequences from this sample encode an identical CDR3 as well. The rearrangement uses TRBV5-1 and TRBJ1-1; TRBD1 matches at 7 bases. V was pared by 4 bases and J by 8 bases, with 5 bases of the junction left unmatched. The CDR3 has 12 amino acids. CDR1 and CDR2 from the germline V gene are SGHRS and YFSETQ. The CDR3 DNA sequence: TGCGCCAGCAGCCCCGAGACAGGGGAAGCTTTCTTT. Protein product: CASSPETGEAFF.

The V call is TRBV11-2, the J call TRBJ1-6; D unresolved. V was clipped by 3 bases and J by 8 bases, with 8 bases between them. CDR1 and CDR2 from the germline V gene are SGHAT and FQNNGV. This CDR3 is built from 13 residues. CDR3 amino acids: CASSFYEDSPLHF. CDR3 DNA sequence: TGTGCCAGCAGCTTCTATGAGGATTCACCCCTCCACTTT.

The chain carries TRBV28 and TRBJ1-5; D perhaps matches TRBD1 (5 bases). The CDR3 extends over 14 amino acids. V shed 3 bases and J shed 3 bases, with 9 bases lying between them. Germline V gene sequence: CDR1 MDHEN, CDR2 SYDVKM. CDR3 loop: CASSFRGFNQPQHF. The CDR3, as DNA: TGTGCCAGCAGTTTTAGGGGTTTCAATCAGCCCCAGCATTTT.

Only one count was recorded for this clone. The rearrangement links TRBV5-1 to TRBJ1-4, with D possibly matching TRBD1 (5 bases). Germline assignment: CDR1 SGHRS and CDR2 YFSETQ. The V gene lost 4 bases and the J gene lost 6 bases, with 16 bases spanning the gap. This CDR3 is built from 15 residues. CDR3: CASSNQGMVDEKLFF. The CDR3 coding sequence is TGCGCCAGCAGCAACCAGGGTATGGTCGATGAAAAACTGTTTTTT.

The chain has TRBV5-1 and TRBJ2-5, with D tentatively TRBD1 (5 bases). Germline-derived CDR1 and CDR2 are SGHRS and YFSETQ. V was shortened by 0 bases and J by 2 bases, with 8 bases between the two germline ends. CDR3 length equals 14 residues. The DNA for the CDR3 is TGCGCCAGCAGCTTGGATCCAGGGCAAGAGACCCAGTACTTC. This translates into CASSLDPGQETQYF.

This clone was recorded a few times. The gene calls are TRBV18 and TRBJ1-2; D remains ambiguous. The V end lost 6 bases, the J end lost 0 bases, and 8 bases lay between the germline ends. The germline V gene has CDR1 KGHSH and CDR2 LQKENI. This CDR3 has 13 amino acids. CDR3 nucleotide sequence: TGTGCCAGCTCTCCCAGCGCTAACTATGGCTACACCTTC. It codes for CASSPSANYGYTF. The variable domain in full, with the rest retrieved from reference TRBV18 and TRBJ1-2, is NAGVMQNPRHLVRRRGQEARLRCSPMKGHSHVYWYRQLPEEGLKFMVYLQKENIIDESGMPKERFSAEFPKEGPSILRIQQVVRGDSAAYFCASSPSANYGYTFGSGTRLTVV.

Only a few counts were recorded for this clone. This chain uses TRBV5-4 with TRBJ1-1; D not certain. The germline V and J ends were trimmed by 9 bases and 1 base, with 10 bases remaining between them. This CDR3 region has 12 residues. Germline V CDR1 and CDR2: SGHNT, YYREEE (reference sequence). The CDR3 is CAISSTNTEAFF. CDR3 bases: TGTGCCATCTCGAGTACGAACACTGAAGCTTTCTTT.

The CDR3 reads CASSSGRDRDTGELFF. In nucleotides, the CDR3 is TGTGCCAGCAGTTCGGGGAGGGACAGGGACACCGGGGAGCTGTTTTTT. V gene TRBV5-4 combines with J gene TRBJ2-2; TRBD1 aligns across 9 bases. Germline CDR1 is SGHNT and CDR2 is YYREEE (reference sequence). The trim removed 5 bases at V and 3 bases at J, leaving 8 bases unmatched. The CDR3 consists of 16 residues.

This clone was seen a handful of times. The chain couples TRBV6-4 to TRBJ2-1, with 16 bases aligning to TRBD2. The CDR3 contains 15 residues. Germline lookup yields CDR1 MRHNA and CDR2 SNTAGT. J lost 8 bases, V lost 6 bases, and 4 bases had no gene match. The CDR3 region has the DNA TGTGCCAGCAGGCAGGGACTAGCGGGAGGGCATGAGCAGTTCTTC. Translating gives CASRQGLAGGHEQFF.

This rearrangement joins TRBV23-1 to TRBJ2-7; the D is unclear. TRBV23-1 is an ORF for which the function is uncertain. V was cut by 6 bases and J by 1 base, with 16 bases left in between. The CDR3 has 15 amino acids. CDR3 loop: CASSHPRGFSYEQYF. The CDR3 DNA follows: TGCGCCAGCAGCCACCCCCGAGGATTTTCCTACGAGCAGTACTTC.

The CDR3 loop reads CASSLAATSGTTDTQYF. The CDR3 DNA reads TGTGCCAGCAGCCTGGCGGCTACTAGCGGGACGACAGATACGCAGTATTTT. The chain joins TRBV7-8 to TRBJ2-3, with 10 bases fitting TRBD2. The germline gives CDR1 SGHVS, CDR2 FQNEAQ. The ends lost 5 bases at V and 3 bases at J; junction bases unmatched: 11. The CDR3 covers 17 residues.